Listed here is a single TCR beta chain. There is no known antigen for this receptor. No base quality information exists; no much larger clone differs at one position. RNA was extracted with the RNeasy kit and roughly 0.5 to 1 ug was reverse transcribed using random hexamers. TCR beta CDR3 regions were amplified with the immunoSEQ multiplex PCR assay covering 54 Vbeta and 13 Jbeta segments. PCR amplification bias was corrected by using a synthetic template baseline for primer optimization and computational correction. The authors' analysis ran thus. Reads were annotated to V, D and J genes according to IMGT and were analyzed with immunoSEQ Analyzer, with only productive sequences retained. Clonality was calculated as one minus the Shannon entropy normalized by log2 of the number of productive unique sequences. Public and private clones were assessed among the 100 most prevalent clones of each patient and control. Susac-specific clones were defined as absent from healthy and MS cohorts, 1052 published viral clones and other ImmuneACCESS disease sequences. TCRdb reprocessing: public reads trimmed at Q25 with fastp, clones called with MiXCR, in-frame beta chains kept. When rows share a CDR3 protein, they turn into one entry using the most common DNA and genes. TCRdb assigned the V and J calls; the authors' analysis was not used. The sample includes about 200,000 distinct CDR3 sequences, with roughly 96% observed a single time. The ten biggest clones cover 0.093% of the sample.

This entry comes from a study of CD8 T cells in Susac syndrome (dated by TCRdb to the late 2010s). Context from the whole study: The study used repertoire sequencing to test whether antigen drove CD8+ T cell activation and differentiation in Susac syndrome.

The CDR3 runs 15 amino acids, cysteine and phenylalanine included. Solely the CDR3 DNA is kept, with 45 bases framed from the first base. The germline V gene (reference sequence) gives CDR1 as LNHNV and CDR2 as YYDKDF. V drops 5 bases and J drops 5 bases, leaving 19 bases in between. Peripheral blood CD8+ and CD4+ T cells from healthy donors, Susac syndrome patients and multiple sclerosis patients were profiled using high-throughput TCR beta sequencing. Multiple sclerosis controls were treatment-naive patients with stable or active relapsing-remitting disease fulfilling revised McDonald criteria. Bulk CD8+ and CD4+ T cells were purified by magnetic negative isolation, while CD8+ TEMRA cells were enriched using FACS. Blood was drawn into EDTA tubes, processed within 24 hours, and PBMCs were isolated by density gradient centrifugation. PBMCs intended for TCR sequencing were frozen in liquid nitrogen and were later thawed in a 37 degrees C water bath. The sorted or isolated CD4+, CD8+ and CD8+ TEMRA cells reached a purity of at least 90%.

General conclusions and limits of the study: The number of individuals in the TCR sequencing and HLA analysis was acknowledged as relatively small.

Material: CD4+ T cells from PBMCs. The TCR originated in a human donor with multiple sclerosis. The chain uses TRBV15 and TRBJ2-7; the D call is tentative, TRBD1 or TRBD2, as each matches 5 bases. The DNA sequence follows: TGTGCCACCAGCGGCCCGGGGACGGCACGGGACGAGCAGTACTTC. This sequence encodes CATSGPGTARDEQYF.